This T cell receptor beta chain is drawn from a study of T cells in Graves' hyperthyroidism and ophthalmopathy. V shed 5 bases and J 3 bases; nucleotides not matched to a gene: 6. Germline assignment: CDR1 MNHNS and CDR2 SASEGT. The CDR3 is 15 amino acids. In this sample, this clonotype turned up a few times. Amplified regions were TCR beta CDR3 sequences from RNA transcripts. An initial round of RT-PCR targeting the TCR CDR3 relied on the HTBI primer set. TCRdb recomputed calls from the multiplex PCR reads with MiXCR, one row per CDR3 protein. Of 400,000 to 500,000 distinct CDR3 sequences listed, 14% to 15% were seen once; the top ten hold 13%.

The sequenced sample consisted of blood. The chain uses TRBV6-1 and TRBJ2-3; 9 positions agree with TRBD2. The receptor was isolated from a young man with Graves' ophthalmopathy. The CDR3 is CASSRVSGRTDTQYF. CDR3 DNA: TGTGCCAGCAGTCGGGTTAGCGGGAGAACAGATACGCAGTATTTT.